Below, one T cell receptor beta chain is given with its context. What it recognizes is unknown. Generated by immunoSEQ multiplex PCR, the TCRdb table keeps only in-frame clones and is missing some. The data contain 80,000 to 100,000 clones, about 90% of them singletons. This record comes from a study of T cell responses to AZD1222 COVID-19 vaccine. Study-level points and caveats: Following two doses of AZD1222, Spike-specific TCR breadth and depth rose. Repertoires were sampled only after the peak T cell response. Among spike-specific TCRs, nearly half reportedly target unmutated variant regions.

The germline CDR1 and CDR2 sequences are PRHDT and FYEKMQ (reference sequence). The CDR3 extends over 13 amino acids. The germline V and J ends were trimmed by 5 bases and 2 bases, with 9 bases remaining between them. The chain links TRBV13 to TRBJ1-1; D might be TRBD1 (5 bases). The sample was peripheral blood, taken 28 days after the second AZD1222 dose. This TCR came from an adult who received the AZD1222 COVID-19 vaccine. In DNA form, the CDR3 reads TGTGCCAGCAGCATGACAGACAACACTGAAGCTTTCTTT. As protein: CASSMTDNTEAFF.